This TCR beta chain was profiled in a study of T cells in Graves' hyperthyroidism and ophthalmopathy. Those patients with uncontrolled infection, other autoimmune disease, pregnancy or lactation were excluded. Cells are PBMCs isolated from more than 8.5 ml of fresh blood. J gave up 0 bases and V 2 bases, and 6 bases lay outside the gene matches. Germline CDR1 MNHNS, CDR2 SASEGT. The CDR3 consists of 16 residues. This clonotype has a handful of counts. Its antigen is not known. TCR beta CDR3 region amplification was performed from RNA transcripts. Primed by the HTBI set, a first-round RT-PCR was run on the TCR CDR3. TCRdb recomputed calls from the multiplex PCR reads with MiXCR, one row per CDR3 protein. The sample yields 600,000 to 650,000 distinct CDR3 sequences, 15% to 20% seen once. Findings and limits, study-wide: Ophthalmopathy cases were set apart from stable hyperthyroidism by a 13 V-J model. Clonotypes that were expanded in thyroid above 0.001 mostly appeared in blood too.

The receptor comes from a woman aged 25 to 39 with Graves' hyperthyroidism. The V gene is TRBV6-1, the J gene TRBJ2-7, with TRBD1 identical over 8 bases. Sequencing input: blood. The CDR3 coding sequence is TGTGCCAGCAGTGAATTCGGGACAGGACGCTCCTACGAGCAGTACTTC. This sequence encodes CASSEFGTGRSYEQYF.